The sequence of this TCR beta chain was determined in a study of cytomegalovirus exposure and HLA in healthy donors. Study conclusions and caveats: Confirmation in vitro established that three CMV-associated chains were specific for CMV antigens.

With regard to this clone: Its antigen remains unknown.

Method: immunoSEQ multiplex PCR; TCRdb's copy keeps in-frame clones and lacks some. The sample shows 170,000 or so clones, roughly 84% of them seen only once. The CDR3 has 16 residues. V was clipped by 8 bases and J by 1 base; unmatched bases: 11. Looked up from germline, CDR1 is ENHRY and CDR2 is SYGVKD. The sequencing sample was made of PBMCs. The gene calls are TRBV10-3 and TRBJ2-5; TRBD2 matches at 9 bases. The clonotype was recovered from a woman aged 18-29 years in good health and CMV-seropositive. The CDR3 is CAIGSFSGGTQETQYF. DNA of the CDR3: TGTGCCATCGGGTCATTTAGCGGGGGAACCCAAGAGACCCAGTACTTC.